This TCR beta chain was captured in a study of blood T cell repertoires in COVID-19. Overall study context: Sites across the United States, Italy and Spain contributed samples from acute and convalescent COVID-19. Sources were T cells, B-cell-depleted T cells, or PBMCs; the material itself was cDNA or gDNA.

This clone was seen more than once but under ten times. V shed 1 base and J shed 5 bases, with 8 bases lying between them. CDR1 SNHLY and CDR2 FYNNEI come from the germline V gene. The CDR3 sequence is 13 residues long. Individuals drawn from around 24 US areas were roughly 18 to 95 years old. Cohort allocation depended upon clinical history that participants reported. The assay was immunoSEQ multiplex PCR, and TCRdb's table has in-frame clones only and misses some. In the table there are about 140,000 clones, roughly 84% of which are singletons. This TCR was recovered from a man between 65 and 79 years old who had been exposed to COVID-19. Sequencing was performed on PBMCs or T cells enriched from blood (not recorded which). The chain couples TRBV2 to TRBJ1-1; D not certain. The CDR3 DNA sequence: TGTGCCAGCAGTGAAGATCGTTTGACTGAAGCTTTCTTT. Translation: CASSEDRLTEAFF.